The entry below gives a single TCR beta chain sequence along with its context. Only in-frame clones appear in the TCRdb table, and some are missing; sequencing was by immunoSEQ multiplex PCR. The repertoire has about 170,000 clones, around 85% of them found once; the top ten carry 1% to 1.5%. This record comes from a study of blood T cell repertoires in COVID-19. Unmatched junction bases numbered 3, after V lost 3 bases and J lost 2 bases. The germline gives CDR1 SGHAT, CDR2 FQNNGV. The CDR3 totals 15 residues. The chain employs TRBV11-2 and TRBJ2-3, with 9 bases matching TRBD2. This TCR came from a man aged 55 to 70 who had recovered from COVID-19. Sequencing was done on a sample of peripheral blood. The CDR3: CASSLPSGNTDTQYF. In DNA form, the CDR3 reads TGTGCCAGCAGCTTGCCTAGCGGGAACACAGATACGCAGTATTTT. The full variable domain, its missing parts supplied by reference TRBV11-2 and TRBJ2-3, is EAGVAQSPRYKIIEKRQSVAFWCNPISGHATLYWYQQILGQGPKLLIQFQNNGVVDDSQLPKDRFSAERLKGVDSTLKIQPAKLEDSAVYLCASSLPSGNTDTQYFGPGTRLTVL.